This T cell receptor beta chain emerged from a study of OX40 agonist ivuxolimab in advanced cancers. Study overall: An anti-OX40 (CD134) antibody with agonistic activity, ivuxolimab, was administered to patients.

This clone appeared once. Antigen specificity is unknown. Data came from immunoSEQ multiplex PCR; TCRdb stores just in-frame clones and leaves some out. Of more than 65,000 clones in the sample, less than 85% are singletons; the top ten hold approximately 0.78%. Patients who had autoimmune disease history or got systemic immunosuppression were left out. After removal of 4 bases from V and 3 bases from J, the junction contained 6 bases not matched to a gene. CDR3 length equals 15 residues. The germline gives CDR1 SEHNR, CDR2 FQNEAQ (reference sequence). The study, taken as a whole, reports: CD8+ T cells were the subset that, on average, had more expanded clones than CD4+.

This sequence was found in an adult with an advanced solid tumor such as melanoma, head and neck, liver or kidney cancer. Specimen: CD4+ or CD8+ T cells sorted from blood, collected in a trial of the OX40 agonist ivuxolimab. The chain carries TRBV7-9 and TRBJ2-3, with 8 bases matching TRBD2. The CDR3 nucleotides read TGTGCCAGCAGCTCGAGCGGGAGCCGGACAGATACGCAGTATTTT. The encoded protein is CASSSSGSRTDTQYF.